The entry below gives a single T cell receptor beta chain sequence along with its context. The V gene's germline CDR1 is SGHRS and CDR2 YFSETQ. Trimming took off 4 bases at V and 2 bases at J, with 12 bases between the two ends. The CDR3 loop spans 15 amino acids. Here immunoSEQ multiplex PCR was the method, and the copy in TCRdb shows in-frame clones only, minus some. The repertoire includes 25,000 to 30,000 clones, 75% to 90% of them detected once, and under 8% sits in the top ten. This record comes from a study of neoadjuvant nivolumab and ipilimumab in lung cancer. The chain combines TRBV5-1 with TRBJ2-2; maybe TRBD1 (7 bases). The specimen was peripheral blood, collected before neoadjuvant nivolumab, alone or with ipilimumab. This TCR was recovered from an adult with non-small cell lung cancer. CDR3 nucleotide sequence: TGCGCCAGCAGCCTCAGGGGGGAAAACACCGGGGAGCTGTTTTTT. Translated: CASSLRGENTGELFF.